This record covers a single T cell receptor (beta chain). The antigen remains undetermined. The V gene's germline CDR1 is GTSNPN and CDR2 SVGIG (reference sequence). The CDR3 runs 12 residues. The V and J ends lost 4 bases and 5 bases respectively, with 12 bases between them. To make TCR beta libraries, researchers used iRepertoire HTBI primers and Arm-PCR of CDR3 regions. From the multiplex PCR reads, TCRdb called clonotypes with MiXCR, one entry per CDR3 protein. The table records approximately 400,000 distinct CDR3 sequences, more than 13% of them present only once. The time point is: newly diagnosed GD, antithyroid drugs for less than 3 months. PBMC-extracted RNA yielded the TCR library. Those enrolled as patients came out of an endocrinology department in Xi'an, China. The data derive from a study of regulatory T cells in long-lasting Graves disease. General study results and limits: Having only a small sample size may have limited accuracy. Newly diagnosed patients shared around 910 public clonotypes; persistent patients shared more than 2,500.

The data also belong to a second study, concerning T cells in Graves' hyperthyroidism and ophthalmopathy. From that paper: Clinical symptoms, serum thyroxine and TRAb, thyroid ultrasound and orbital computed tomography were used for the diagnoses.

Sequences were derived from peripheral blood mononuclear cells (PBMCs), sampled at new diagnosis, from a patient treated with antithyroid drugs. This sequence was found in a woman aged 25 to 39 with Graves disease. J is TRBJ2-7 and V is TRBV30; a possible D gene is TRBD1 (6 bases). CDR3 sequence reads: CAWNQGSNEQYF. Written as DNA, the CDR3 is TGTGCCTGGAATCAGGGGAGCAACGAGCAGTACTTC. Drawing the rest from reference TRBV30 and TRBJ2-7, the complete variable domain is SQTIHQWPATLVQPVGSPLSLECTVEGTSNPNLYWYRQAAGRGLQLLFYSVGIGQISSEVPQNLSASRPQDRQFILSSKKLLLSDSGFYLCAWNQGSNEQYFGPGTRLTVT.